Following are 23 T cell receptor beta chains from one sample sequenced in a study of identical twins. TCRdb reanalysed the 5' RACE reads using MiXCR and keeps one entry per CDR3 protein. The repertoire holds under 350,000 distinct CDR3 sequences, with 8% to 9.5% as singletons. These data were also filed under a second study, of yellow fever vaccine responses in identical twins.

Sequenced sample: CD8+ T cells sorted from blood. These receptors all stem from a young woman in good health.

The CDR3 here is CASSLRTGDSYEQYF. The DNA for the CDR3 is TGTGCCAGCAGCCTCAGGACAGGGGACTCCTACGAGCAGTACTTC. This chain links TRBV6-1 with TRBJ2-7, with 9 nucleotides matching TRBD1. The V and J ends lost 6 bases and 0 bases, in that order; junction bases with no gene match: 6. Germline CDR1 and CDR2: MNHNS and SASEGT. This CDR3 is built from 15 residues.

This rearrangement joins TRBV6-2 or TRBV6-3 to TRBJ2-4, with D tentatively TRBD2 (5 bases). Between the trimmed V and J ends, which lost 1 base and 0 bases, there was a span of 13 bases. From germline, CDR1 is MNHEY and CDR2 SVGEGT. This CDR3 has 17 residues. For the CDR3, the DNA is TGTGCCAGCAGTTACTTGATGCAGGAGGTAGCCAAAAACATTCAGTACTTC. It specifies CASSYLMQEVAKNIQYF.

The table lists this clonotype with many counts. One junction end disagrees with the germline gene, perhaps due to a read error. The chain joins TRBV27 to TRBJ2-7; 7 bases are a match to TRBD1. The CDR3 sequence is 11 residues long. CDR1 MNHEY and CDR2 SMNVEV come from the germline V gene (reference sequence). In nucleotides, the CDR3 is TGTGCCAGCCGACAGGGATCCACGGAGAACTTC. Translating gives CASRQGSTENF.

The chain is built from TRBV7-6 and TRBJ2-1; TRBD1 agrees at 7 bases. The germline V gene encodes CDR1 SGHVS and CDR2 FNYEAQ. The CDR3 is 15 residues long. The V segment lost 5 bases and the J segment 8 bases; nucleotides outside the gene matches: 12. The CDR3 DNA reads TGTGCCAGCAGCCCAGTAGGGGGCGGAGCGCATGAGCAGTTCTTC. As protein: CASSPVGGGAHEQFF.

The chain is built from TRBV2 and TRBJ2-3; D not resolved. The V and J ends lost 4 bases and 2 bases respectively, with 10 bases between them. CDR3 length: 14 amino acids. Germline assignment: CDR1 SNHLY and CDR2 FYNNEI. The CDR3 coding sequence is TGTGCCAGCAGTGCAGACCAAAACACAGATACGCAGTATTTT. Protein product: CASSADQNTDTQYF.

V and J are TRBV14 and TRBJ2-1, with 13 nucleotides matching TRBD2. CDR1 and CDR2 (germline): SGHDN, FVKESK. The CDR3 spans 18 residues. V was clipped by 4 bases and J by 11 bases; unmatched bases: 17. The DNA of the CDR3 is TGTGCCAGCAGCCCACGCCGAACTAGCGGGAGGGCCGGCGGTCAGCAGTTCTTC. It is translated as CASSPRRTSGRAGGQQFF.

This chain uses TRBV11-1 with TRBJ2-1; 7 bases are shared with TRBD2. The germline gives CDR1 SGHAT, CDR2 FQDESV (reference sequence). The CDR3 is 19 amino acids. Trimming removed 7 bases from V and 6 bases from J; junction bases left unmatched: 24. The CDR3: CASMGPLGNRGGPSNEQFF. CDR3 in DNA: TGTGCCAGCATGGGGCCCCTGGGGAATCGGGGAGGGCCGAGCAATGAGCAGTTCTTC. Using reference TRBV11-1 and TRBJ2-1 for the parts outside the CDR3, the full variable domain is EAEVAQSPRYKITEKSQAVAFWCDPISGHATLYWYRQILGQGPELLVQFQDESVVDDSQLPKDRFSAERLKGVDSTLKIQPAELGDSAMYLCASMGPLGNRGGPSNEQFFGPGTRLTVL.

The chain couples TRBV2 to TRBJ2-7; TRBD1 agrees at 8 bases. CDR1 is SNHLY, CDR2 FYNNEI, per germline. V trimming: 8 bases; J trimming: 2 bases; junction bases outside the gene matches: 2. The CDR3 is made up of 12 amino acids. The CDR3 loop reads CASGQGPYEQYF. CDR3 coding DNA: TGTGCCAGCGGACAGGGCCCCTACGAGCAGTACTTC.

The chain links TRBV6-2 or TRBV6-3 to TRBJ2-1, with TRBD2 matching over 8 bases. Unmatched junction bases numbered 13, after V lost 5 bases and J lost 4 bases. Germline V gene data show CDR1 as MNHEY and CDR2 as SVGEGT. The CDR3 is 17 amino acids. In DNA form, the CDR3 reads TGTGCCAGCAGTCTTCGGGGGGGGGCGGGAGTTTACAATGAGCAGTTCTTC. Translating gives CASSLRGGAGVYNEQFF.

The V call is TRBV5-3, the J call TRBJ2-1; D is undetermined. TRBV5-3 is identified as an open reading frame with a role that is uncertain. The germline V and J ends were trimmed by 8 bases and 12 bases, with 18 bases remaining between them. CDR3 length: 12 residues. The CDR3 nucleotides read TGTGCCAGGAGCCTCGGGCTCCAATGGCAGTTCTTC. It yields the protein CARSLGLQWQFF.

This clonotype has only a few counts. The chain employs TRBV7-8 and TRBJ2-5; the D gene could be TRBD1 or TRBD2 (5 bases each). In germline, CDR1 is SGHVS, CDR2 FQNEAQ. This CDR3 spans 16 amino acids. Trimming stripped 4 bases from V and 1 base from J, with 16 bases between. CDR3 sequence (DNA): TGTGCCAGCAGCTCCTCGGAGGACACGAGCCAAGAGACCCAGTACTTC. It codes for CASSSSEDTSQETQYF. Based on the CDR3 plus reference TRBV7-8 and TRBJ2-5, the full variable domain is GAGVSQSPRYKVAKRGQDVALRCDPISGHVSLFWYQQALGQGPEFLTYFQNEAQLDKSGLPSDRFFAERPEGSVSTLKIQRTQQEDSAVYLCASSSSEDTSQETQYFGPGTRLLVL.

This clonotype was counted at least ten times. The CDR3, as DNA: TGCGCCAGCAGCCAAACCACCGGGACAGGGTCCGACGAGCAGTACTTC. Residues: CASSQTTGTGSDEQYF. The chain employs TRBV4-3 and TRBJ2-7; 9 nucleotides match TRBD1. Losses at the gene ends were 2 bases for V and 5 bases for J; bases not matched to a gene: 10. The CDR3 runs to 16 residues. Germline loops: CDR1 LGHNA, CDR2 YSLEER.

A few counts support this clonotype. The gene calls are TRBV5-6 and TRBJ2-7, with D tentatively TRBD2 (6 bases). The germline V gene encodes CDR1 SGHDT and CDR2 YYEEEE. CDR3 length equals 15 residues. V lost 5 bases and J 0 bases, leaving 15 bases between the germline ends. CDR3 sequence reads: CASRAWEASSYEQYF. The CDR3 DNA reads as TGTGCCAGCAGGGCATGGGAGGCGAGCTCCTACGAGCAGTACTTC.

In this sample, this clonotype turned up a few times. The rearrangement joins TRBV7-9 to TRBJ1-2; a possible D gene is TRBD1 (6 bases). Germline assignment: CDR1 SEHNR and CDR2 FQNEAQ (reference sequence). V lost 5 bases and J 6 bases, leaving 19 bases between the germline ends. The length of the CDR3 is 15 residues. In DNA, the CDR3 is TGTGCCAGCAGCCACCTAGGGGGTGAATTGGATGGCTACACCTTC. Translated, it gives CASSHLGGELDGYTF.

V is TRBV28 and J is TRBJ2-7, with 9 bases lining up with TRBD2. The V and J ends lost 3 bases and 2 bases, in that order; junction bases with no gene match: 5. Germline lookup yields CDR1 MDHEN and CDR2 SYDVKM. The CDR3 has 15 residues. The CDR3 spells CASSFLASGTYEQYF. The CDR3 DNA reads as TGTGCCAGCAGTTTCCTGGCTAGCGGGACCTACGAGCAGTACTTC.

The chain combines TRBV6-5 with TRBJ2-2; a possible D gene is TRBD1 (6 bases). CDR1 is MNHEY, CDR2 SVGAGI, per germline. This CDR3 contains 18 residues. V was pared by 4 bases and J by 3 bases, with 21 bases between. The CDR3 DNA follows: TGTGCCAGCAGTTTACTTCCAGGGGTTATGGAGGACACCGGGGAGCTGTTTTTT. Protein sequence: CASSLLPGVMEDTGELFF.

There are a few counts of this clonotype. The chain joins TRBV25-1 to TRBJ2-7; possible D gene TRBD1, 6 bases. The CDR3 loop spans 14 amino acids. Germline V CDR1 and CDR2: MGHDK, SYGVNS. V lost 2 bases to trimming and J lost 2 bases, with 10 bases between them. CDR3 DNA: TGTGCCAGCAGTGAAATAGAGGGGGCCTACGAGCAGTACTTC. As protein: CASSEIEGAYEQYF.

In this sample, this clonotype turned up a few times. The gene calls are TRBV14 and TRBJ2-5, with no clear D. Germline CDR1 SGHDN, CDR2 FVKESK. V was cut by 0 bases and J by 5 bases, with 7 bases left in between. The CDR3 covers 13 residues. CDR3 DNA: TGTGCCAGCAGCCAAGATCTGGTCGAGACCCAGTACTTC. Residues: CASSQDLVETQYF.

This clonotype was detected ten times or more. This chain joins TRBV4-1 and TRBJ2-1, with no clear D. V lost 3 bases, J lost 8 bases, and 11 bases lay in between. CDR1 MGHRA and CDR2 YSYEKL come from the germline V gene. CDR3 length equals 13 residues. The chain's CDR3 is CASSHQESDEQFF. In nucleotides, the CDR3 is TGCGCCAGCAGCCACCAAGAGTCGGATGAGCAGTTCTTC.

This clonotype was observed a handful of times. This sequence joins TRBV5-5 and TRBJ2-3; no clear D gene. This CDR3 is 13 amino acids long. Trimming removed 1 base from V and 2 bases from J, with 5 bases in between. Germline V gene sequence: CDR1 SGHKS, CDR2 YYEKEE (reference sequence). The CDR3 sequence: CASSLWDTDTQYF. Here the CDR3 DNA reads TGTGCCAGCAGCTTGTGGGACACAGATACGCAGTATTTT. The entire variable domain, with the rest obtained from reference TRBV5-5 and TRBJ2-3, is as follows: DAGVTQSPTHLIKTRGQQVTLRCSPISGHKSVSWYQQVLGQGPQFIFQYYEKEERGRGNFPDRFSARQFPNYSSELNVNALLLGDSALYLCASSLWDTDTQYFGPGTRLTVL.

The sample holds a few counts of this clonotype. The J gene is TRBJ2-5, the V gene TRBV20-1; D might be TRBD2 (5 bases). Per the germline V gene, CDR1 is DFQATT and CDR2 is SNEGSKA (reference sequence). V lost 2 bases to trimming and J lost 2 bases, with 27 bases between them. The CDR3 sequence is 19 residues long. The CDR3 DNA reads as TGCAGTGCTAGATCGGGCCTAGCCAGCCTCACCGAAATTCAAGAGACCCAGTACTTC. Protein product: CSARSGLASLTEIQETQYF.

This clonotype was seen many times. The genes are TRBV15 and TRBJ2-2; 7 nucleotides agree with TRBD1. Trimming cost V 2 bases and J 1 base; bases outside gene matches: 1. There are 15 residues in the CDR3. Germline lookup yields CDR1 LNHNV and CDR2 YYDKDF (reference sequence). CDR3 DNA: TGTGCCACCAGCAGATGGACAGGGAACACCGGGGAGCTGTTTTTT. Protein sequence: CATSRWTGNTGELFF.

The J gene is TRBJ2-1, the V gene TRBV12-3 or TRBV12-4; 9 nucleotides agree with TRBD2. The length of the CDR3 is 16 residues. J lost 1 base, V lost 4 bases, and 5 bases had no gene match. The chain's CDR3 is CASSYSGRESYNEQFF. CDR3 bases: TGTGCCAGCAGTTATAGCGGGAGAGAGTCCTACAATGAGCAGTTCTTC.